This T cell receptor (beta chain) is drawn from a study of Graves' ophthalmopathy and Graves' hyperthyroidism. Study-wide context: The authors collected peripheral blood at initial diagnosis, before any treatment. Findings and caveats of the study: With roughly 69% sensitivity and 72% to 80% specificity, the model predicted ophthalmopathy progression. Among expanded thyroid clonotypes above 0.001 frequency, most also occurred in blood. Sensitivity reached around 88% and specificity about 80% for a 13-signature model separating ophthalmopathy from stable hyperthyroidism.

Amplifying from RNA transcripts, the study obtained TCR beta CDR3 regions. RT-PCR in the first round used HTBI primers; a second-round multiplex PCR followed. TCRdb reanalysed the multiplex PCR reads using MiXCR and keeps one entry per CDR3 protein. The sample yields a few hundred thousand distinct CDR3 sequences, around 16% seen once. Germline loops: CDR1 WSHSY, CDR2 SAAADI. The CDR3 runs to 15 residues. The germline V and J ends were trimmed by 4 bases and 10 bases, with 17 bases remaining between them. A word on this clonotype: Its antigen remains unidentified.

The sequence came from a woman aged 18-29 years with Graves' ophthalmopathy. The chain joins TRBV10-2 to TRBJ1-6, with unresolved D. The sample comprised peripheral blood. CDR3 residues: CASSALAPLYSPLHF. The CDR3 region has the DNA TGCGCCAGCAGTGCATTGGCCCCCCTCTACTCACCCCTCCACTTT.